This T cell receptor beta chain derives from a study of T-cell memory formation after mild COVID-19. The overall study: For the most part, TCR clusters were specific to one donor.

TCRdb called the 5' RACE reads again in MiXCR, with one record for every CDR3 protein. The sample has about 49,000 distinct CDR3 sequences, 25% to 35% seen once; the top ten hold roughly two fifths. This clonotype was seen a few times. Its target is not known. Study-wide results and limits: The study found contracting CD4+ clones mainly in CM and EM and contracting CD8+ clones in EMRA. SARS-CoV-2 specificity of second-wave clones peaking day 37 was unconfirmed.

This TCR was sampled from a man between 18 and 35 years old who had mild COVID-19 (a few samples of this study predate the infection). Cell type and time point are not known. Sequenced material: PBMCs or a T cell subset sorted from them (not recorded which).

The CDR3 sequence is CSARVQTSSYEQYF. The DNA of the CDR3 is TGCAGTGCTAGAGTCCAGACATCCTCCTACGAGCAGTACTTC. The V call is TRBV20-1, the J call TRBJ2-7; D is ambiguous. Looked up from germline, CDR1 is DFQATT and CDR2 is SNEGSKA (reference sequence). V lost 1 base and J lost 0, with 10 bases in between. The CDR3 totals 14 residues.